The 5 T cell receptor beta chains below all came from one sample that was sequenced in a study of radiotherapy plus CTLA-4 blockade in lung cancer. The table came from immunoSEQ multiplex PCR; TCRdb's copy has only in-frame clones and leaves some out. There are roughly 53,000 clones in the sample; roughly 86% occur only once, and about 5% lies in the top ten. Sequencing was performed on peripheral blood, taken from a patient treated with radiotherapy plus ipilimumab. All receptors come from a human donor with non-small cell lung cancer whose response to radiotherapy plus ipilimumab could not be evaluated.

The chain uses TRBV19 and TRBJ2-7; 15 bases line up with TRBD2. This CDR3 contains 16 residues. J was trimmed by 0 bases and V by 10 bases; bases with no gene match: 7. Germline CDR1 LNHDA, CDR2 SQIVND (reference sequence). CDR3 residues: CATRTSGRATSYEQYF. DNA for the CDR3: TGTGCCACTAGGACTAGCGGGAGGGCAACCTCCTACGAGCAGTACTTC.

This chain connects TRBV4-3 to TRBJ1-3; 7 bases agree with TRBD1. V lost 4 bases, J lost 7 bases, and 7 bases stayed unmatched. Germline CDR1 LGHNA, CDR2 YSLEER. The CDR3 spans 14 residues. CDR3 sequence: CASSPRQGDNTIYF. In nucleotides, the CDR3 is TGCGCCAGCAGCCCCCGACAGGGTGATAACACCATATATTTT.

A few counts support this clone. The CDR3 loop reads CASSVTGNYGYTF. Here the CDR3 DNA reads TGCGCCAGCAGCGTCACAGGAAACTATGGCTACACCTTC. The rearrangement uses TRBV4-1 and TRBJ1-2; tentatively, D is TRBD1 (5 bases). V was clipped by 5 bases and J by 2 bases, with 9 bases between them. Germline V CDR1 and CDR2: MGHRA, YSYEKL. This CDR3 has 13 residues.

This clone was counted once. This rearrangement joins TRBV7-6 to TRBJ1-6; D unresolved. This CDR3 has 17 residues. V lost 5 bases and J lost 10, with 24 bases in between. CDR1 SGHVS and CDR2 FNYEAQ come from the germline V gene. CDR3 sequence: CASSAIERTGRRSPLHF. The CDR3 DNA reads TGTGCCAGCAGCGCCATCGAGAGGACCGGAAGGAGGTCACCCCTCCACTTT.

The rearrangement joins TRBV9 to TRBJ1-5, with D possibly being TRBD1 (5 bases). V was pared by 2 bases and J by 3 bases, with 9 bases between. The CDR3 runs 14 residues. The germline CDR1 and CDR2 sequences are SGDLS and YYNGEE. The CDR3 DNA reads as TGTGCCAGCAGCGTGGGACTGATCAATCAGCCCCAGCATTTT. Protein: CASSVGLINQPQHF.